This TCR beta chain was obtained from a study of response to subunit inactivated influenza vaccine. A single record per CDR3 protein comes from TCRdb applying MiXCR to the RT-PCR reads. Found here are approximately 530,000 distinct CDR3 sequences, 10% to 15% of them singletons; the top ten hold 10% to 15%. Germline V lookup: CDR1 MNHEY, CDR2 SVGAGI. This CDR3 region has 16 residues. With 0 bases removed from V and 2 bases from J, the gap between germline ends came to 14 bases. This clonotype has only a few counts. This TCR was recovered from a man aged 50 or older who received an inactivated influenza vaccine. J is TRBJ2-7 and V is TRBV6-5, with a tentative D call TRBD1 (6 bases). The material sequenced was PBMCs from blood, taken roughly 47 days after vaccination. The CDR3 sequence: CASSYSFSGQPYEQYF. CDR3 DNA: TGTGCCAGCAGTTACTCGTTCTCCGGACAGCCCTACGAGCAGTACTTC.